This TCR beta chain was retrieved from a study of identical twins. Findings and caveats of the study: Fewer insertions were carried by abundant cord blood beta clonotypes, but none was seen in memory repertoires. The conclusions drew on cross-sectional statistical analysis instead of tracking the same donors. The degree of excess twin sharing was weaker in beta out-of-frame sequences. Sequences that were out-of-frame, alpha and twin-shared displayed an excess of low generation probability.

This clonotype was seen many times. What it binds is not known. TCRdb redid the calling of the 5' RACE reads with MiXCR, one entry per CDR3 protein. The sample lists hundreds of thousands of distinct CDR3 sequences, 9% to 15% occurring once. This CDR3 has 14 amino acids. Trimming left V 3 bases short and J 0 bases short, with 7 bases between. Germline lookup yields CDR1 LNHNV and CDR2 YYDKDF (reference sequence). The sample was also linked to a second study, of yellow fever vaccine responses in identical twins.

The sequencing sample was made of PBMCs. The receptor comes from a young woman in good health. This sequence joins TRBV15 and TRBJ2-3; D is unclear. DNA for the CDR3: TGTGCCACCAGCAGGCGGTCTAGCACAGATACGCAGTATTTT. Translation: CATSRRSSTDTQYF.